These 27 T cell receptor beta chains came from one sample sequenced in a study of T cell changes during pregnancy in multiple sclerosis. Sequencing was performed with immunoSEQ multiplex PCR; in TCRdb, only in-frame clones are kept and a portion is missing. The sample consists of 35,000 to 55,000 clones, 80% to 90% of them appearing once. The sample consisted of CD4+ T cells from peripheral blood mononuclear cells, taken after pregnancy. The receptor set was obtained from a female donor with multiple sclerosis, enrolled in a pregnancy study.

This chain connects TRBV18 to TRBJ2-7; 8 bases align to TRBD1. The CDR3 extends over 15 amino acids. Germline assignment: CDR1 KGHSH and CDR2 LQKENI. V trimming: 6 bases; J trimming: 4 bases; junction bases outside the gene matches: 11. The CDR3 protein is CASSDPGTGLYEQYF. CDR3 nucleotide sequence: TGTGCCAGCTCCGACCCCGGGACAGGTTTATACGAGCAGTACTTC.

This clone was counted a single time. The chain has TRBV19 and TRBJ2-1; unclear D gene. V was clipped by 2 bases and J by 2 bases, with 10 bases between them. The germline V gene encodes CDR1 LNHDA and CDR2 SQIVND (reference sequence). The CDR3 length is 15 residues. CDR3 nucleotide sequence: TGTGCCAGTAGTATAACGCAGGCCGCCTACAATGAGCAGTTCTTC. It yields the protein CASSITQAAYNEQFF.

The gene calls are TRBV2 and TRBJ1-5, with D perhaps TRBD1 (5 bases). V lost 7 bases and J lost 1, with 11 bases in between. Germline V gives CDR1 SNHLY, CDR2 FYNNEI. CDR3 length: 14 residues. CDR3 DNA: TGTGCCAGCAACCCGACAGCGAGCAATCAGCCCCAGCATTTT. It translates to CASNPTASNQPQHF. Full variable domain (missing parts from reference TRBV2 and TRBJ1-5): EPEVTQTPSHQVTQMGQEVILRCVPISNHLYFYWYRQILGQKVEFLVSFYNNEISEKSEIFDDQFSVERPDGSNFTLKIRSTKLEDSAMYFCASNPTASNQPQHFGDGTRLSIL.

The J gene is TRBJ2-7, the V gene TRBV11-3, with D perhaps matching TRBD2 (5 bases). The CDR3 totals 14 residues. V lost 3 bases and J 3 bases, leaving 12 bases between the germline ends. CDR1 is SGHNT, CDR2 YENEEA, per germline. DNA for the CDR3: TGTGCCAGCAGCTTCGGAGGCGGCGACTACGAGCAGTACTTC. It codes for CASSFGGGDYEQYF.

The genes are TRBV20-1 and TRBJ1-2; D unclear. Germline values: CDR1 DFQATT, CDR2 SNEGSKA (reference sequence). V shed 3 bases and J shed 6 bases, with 8 bases lying between them. The CDR3 extends over 11 amino acids. CDR3 in amino acids: CSASTGHGYTF. In DNA, the CDR3 is TGCAGTGCTAGCACGGGTCATGGCTACACCTTC.

The chain couples TRBV28 to TRBJ1-5, with D possibly TRBD1 on 5 matching bases. The CDR3 loop spans 17 amino acids. Germline V gene sequence: CDR1 MDHEN, CDR2 SYDVKM. V dropped 5 bases and J dropped 1 base, with 18 bases sitting between them. The CDR3 reads CASSPETDSWSNQPQHF. The CDR3 DNA is TGTGCCAGCAGTCCCGAGACAGATTCTTGGAGCAATCAGCCCCAGCATTTT.

The J gene is TRBJ1-6, the V gene TRBV30; D not resolved. Germline-derived CDR1 and CDR2 are GTSNPN and SVGIG (reference sequence). V lost 3 bases, J lost 0 bases, and 12 bases lay in between. The CDR3 runs to 16 residues. The CDR3 nucleotides read TGTGCCTGGAGGACGATGGGAGGCTCCTATAATTCACCCCTCCACTTT. This codes for CAWRTMGGSYNSPLHF.

V gene TRBV9 combines with J gene TRBJ2-5; 12 positions agree with TRBD2. J lost 1 base, V lost 3 bases, and 7 bases had no gene match. Germline values: CDR1 SGDLS, CDR2 YYNGEE. CDR3 length: 17 residues. The CDR3 sequence: CASSDLAGGPSQETQYF. The CDR3 coding sequence is TGTGCCAGCAGCGATCTAGCGGGAGGGCCCTCCCAAGAGACCCAGTACTTC.

The chain has TRBV18 and TRBJ2-3; weak D call: TRBD2 (5 bases). Between the trimmed V and J ends, which lost 4 bases and 0 bases, there was a span of 11 bases. The length of the CDR3 is 15 residues. Germline-derived CDR1 and CDR2 are KGHSH and LQKENI. CDR3 loop: CASSRDRGSTDTQYF. CDR3 coding DNA: TGTGCCAGCTCACGGGATCGGGGTAGCACAGATACGCAGTATTTT.

The chain has TRBV5-1 and TRBJ1-1; D ambiguous. V was trimmed by 3 bases and J by 4 bases, leaving 13 bases between them. Germline CDR1 reads SGHRS; CDR2 reads YFSETQ. This CDR3 has 14 residues. The CDR3 sequence: CASSSGLPRTEAFF. The CDR3 region has the DNA TGCGCCAGCAGCTCGGGGTTACCGCGCACTGAAGCTTTCTTT.

This rearrangement joins TRBV28 to TRBJ2-4; possibly TRBD1 for D (5 bases). CDR1 is MDHEN, CDR2 SYDVKM, per germline. The CDR3 runs to 13 residues. The germline V and J ends were trimmed by 6 bases and 9 bases, with 15 bases remaining between them. In DNA form, the CDR3 reads TGTGCCAGCAGGCTTACAGGTGTTGGCATTCAGTACTTC. Amino acids: CASRLTGVGIQYF.

V usage is TRBV28 and J usage is TRBJ1-3; TRBD1 agrees at 7 bases. The CDR3 is 15 residues long. Germline assignment: CDR1 MDHEN and CDR2 SYDVKM. Trimming at V came to 3 bases and at J to 0 bases, leaving 2 bases not matched to a gene. Here the CDR3 DNA reads TGTGCCAGCAGTTTCGACAGGGCCTCTGGAAACACCATATATTTT. Protein: CASSFDRASGNTIYF. Based on the CDR3 plus reference TRBV28 and TRBJ1-3, the full variable domain is DVKVTQSSRYLVKRTGEKVFLECVQDMDHENMFWYRQDPGLGLRLIYFSYDVKMKEKGDIPEGYSVSREKKERFSLILESASTNQTSMYLCASSFDRASGNTIYFGEGSWLTVV.

CDR3 sequence: CASSPGQRREQYF. The CDR3 DNA is TGTGCCAGCAGTCCCGGGCAGCGGAGGGAGCAGTACTTC. The chain links TRBV6-5 to TRBJ2-7; D perhaps matches TRBD2 (5 bases). Germline-derived CDR1 and CDR2 are MNHEY and SVGAGI. This CDR3 has 13 residues. The V and J ends lost 5 bases and 7 bases respectively, with 15 bases between them.

This clone was counted a few times. This chain joins TRBV27 and TRBJ2-2; D gene ambiguous. V lost 7 bases and J 0 bases, leaving 12 bases between the germline ends. This CDR3 is built from 15 residues. The germline gives CDR1 MNHEY, CDR2 SMNVEV (reference sequence). CDR3 sequence reads: CASIPKPTNTGELFF. CDR3 DNA: TGTGCCAGCATCCCGAAGCCTACGAACACCGGGGAGCTGTTTTTT.

V and J are TRBV2 and TRBJ1-2; 11 bases are a match to TRBD1. This CDR3 is built from 15 residues. J lost 6 bases, V lost 0 bases, and 3 bases had no gene match. Per the germline V gene, CDR1 is SNHLY and CDR2 is FYNNEI. The CDR3 loop reads CASSEAWTGGDGYTF. In DNA form, the CDR3 reads TGTGCCAGCAGTGAAGCCTGGACAGGGGGCGATGGCTACACCTTC.

CDR3 protein: CASSEAGQQGHQPQHF. The CDR3 DNA follows: TGTGCCAGCAGTGAAGCGGGGCAACAGGGTCATCAGCCCCAGCATTTT. The chain couples TRBV2 to TRBJ1-5; D may be TRBD1 (6 bases). Between the trimmed V and J ends, which lost 0 bases and 5 bases, there was a span of 14 bases. CDR1 is SNHLY, CDR2 FYNNEI, per germline. The CDR3 extends over 16 amino acids.

The J gene is TRBJ2-1, the V gene TRBV5-1; 9 bases are a match to TRBD1. The CDR3 has 16 residues. Unmatched junction bases numbered 6, after V lost 5 bases and J lost 0 bases. In germline, CDR1 is SGHRS, CDR2 YFSETQ. The CDR3 coding sequence is TGCGCCAGCAGTTACGGGACAGGGAGCTCCTACAATGAGCAGTTCTTC. This sequence encodes CASSYGTGSSYNEQFF. Supplemented by reference TRBV5-1 and TRBJ2-1, the full variable domain reads KAGVTQTPRYLIKTRGQQVTLSCSPISGHRSVSWYQQTPGQGLQFLFEYFSETQRNKGNFPGRFSGRQFSNSRSEMNVSTLELGDSALYLCASSYGTGSSYNEQFFGPGTRLTVL.

This clone has just a few counts. The chain couples TRBV5-1 to TRBJ2-5, with 7 positions matching TRBD2. The CDR3 loop spans 16 amino acids. V trimming: 0 bases; J trimming: 3 bases; junction bases outside the gene matches: 8. CDR1 is SGHRS and CDR2 is YFSETQ in the germline V gene. The CDR3 DNA reads TGCGCCAGCAGCTTGGAATCGAGCGGGACTAAAGAGACCCAGTACTTC. It encodes CASSLESSGTKETQYF. Variable domain in full (rest from reference TRBV5-1 and TRBJ2-5): KAGVTQTPRYLIKTRGQQVTLSCSPISGHRSVSWYQQTPGQGLQFLFEYFSETQRNKGNFPGRFSGRQFSNSRSEMNVSTLELGDSALYLCASSLESSGTKETQYFGPGTRLLVL.

Concerning this clone: Other DNA sequences in the sample encode the same CDR3. For the CDR3, the DNA is TGTGCCAGCAGCTCCACTGCTAACTATGGCTACACCTTC. This codes for CASSSTANYGYTF. This sequence joins TRBV11-2 and TRBJ1-2, with D unresolved. Trimming pared 4 bases from V and 0 bases from J, leaving 6 bases between. CDR1 is SGHAT, CDR2 FQNNGV, per germline. The CDR3 length is 13 residues.

The chain recombines TRBV9 with TRBJ2-3; 9 nucleotides align to TRBD2. Germline V gene lookup returns CDR1 SGDLS and CDR2 YYNGEE. This CDR3 is 17 amino acids long. V dropped 4 bases and J dropped 1; count of bases not matched to a gene: 10. For the CDR3, the DNA is TGTGCCAGCAGCTCCGGGCGGCGGGAGGGGGGCACAGATACGCAGTATTTT. It translates to CASSSGRREGGTDTQYF.

The CDR3 loop is CASTRTVGGTEAFF. The CDR3, as DNA: TGTGCCAGCACCCGGACAGTTGGAGGCACTGAAGCTTTCTTT. The genes are TRBV7-9 and TRBJ1-1; D possibly corresponds to TRBD1 (6 bases). The V and J ends lost 7 bases and 4 bases respectively, with 16 bases between them. The germline V gene has CDR1 SEHNR and CDR2 FQNEAQ (reference sequence). The CDR3 covers 14 residues.

The chain links TRBV19 to TRBJ2-3; maybe TRBD2 (6 bases). The V end was cut by 8 bases, the J end by 4 bases, with 22 bases between. Germline-derived CDR1 and CDR2 are LNHDA and SQIVND (reference sequence). This CDR3 region has 16 residues. The CDR3 is CASHISSGRASDTQYF. The CDR3 bases are TGTGCCAGTCATATATCCTCCGGGAGAGCTTCAGATACGCAGTATTTT.

The genes are TRBV6-4 and TRBJ2-1; 11 positions agree with TRBD2. The junction had 8 bases not matched to a gene; V was cut back by 7 bases and J by 6 bases. CDR1 is MRHNA, CDR2 SNTAGT, per germline. There are 15 residues in the CDR3. The CDR3 coding sequence is TGTGCCAGCACCCCACTAGCGGGAGTGGGCAATGAGCAGTTCTTC. Translated, it gives CASTPLAGVGNEQFF.

This chain joins TRBV29-1 and TRBJ2-2; tentative D call: TRBD2 (6 bases). V was clipped by 4 bases and J by 1 base, with 13 bases between them. The CDR3 runs 15 residues. Germline values: CDR1 SQVTM, CDR2 ANQGSEA. The CDR3 is CSVGVLAENTGELFF. In DNA, the CDR3 is TGCAGCGTTGGGGTACTAGCTGAGAACACCGGGGAGCTGTTTTTT.

The rearrangement uses TRBV12-2 and TRBJ2-3; TRBD2, the D gene given by the table, was not confirmed from the DNA. TRBV12-2 is an annotated pseudogene. CDR3 length: 17 residues. The DNA of the CDR3 is TGTGCAAGTCGCTTAGGAGGAACTAGCGGGATCACAGATACGCAGTATTTT. Translated: CASRLGGTSGITDTQYF.

This clone was seen a single time. The chain employs TRBV7-3 and TRBJ2-3, with 9 bases lining up with TRBD2. V shed 4 bases and J 5 bases; nucleotides not matched to a gene: 10. Looked up from germline, CDR1 is SGHTA and CDR2 is FQGTGA. CDR3 size: 16 residues. CDR3 sequence reads: CASSSTTSGGVDTQYF. For the CDR3, the DNA is TGTGCCAGCAGCTCGACGACTAGCGGAGGTGTAGATACGCAGTATTTT.

CDR3 amino acids: CASSFLSEAYNEQFF. In DNA, the CDR3 is TGCGCCAGCAGCTTCCTTAGCGAGGCTTACAATGAGCAGTTCTTC. V gene TRBV5-1 combines with J gene TRBJ2-1, with a tentative D call TRBD2 (5 bases). The CDR3 covers 15 residues. Trimming removed 2 bases at V and 4 bases at J, with 13 bases between. Germline V lookup: CDR1 SGHRS, CDR2 YFSETQ.